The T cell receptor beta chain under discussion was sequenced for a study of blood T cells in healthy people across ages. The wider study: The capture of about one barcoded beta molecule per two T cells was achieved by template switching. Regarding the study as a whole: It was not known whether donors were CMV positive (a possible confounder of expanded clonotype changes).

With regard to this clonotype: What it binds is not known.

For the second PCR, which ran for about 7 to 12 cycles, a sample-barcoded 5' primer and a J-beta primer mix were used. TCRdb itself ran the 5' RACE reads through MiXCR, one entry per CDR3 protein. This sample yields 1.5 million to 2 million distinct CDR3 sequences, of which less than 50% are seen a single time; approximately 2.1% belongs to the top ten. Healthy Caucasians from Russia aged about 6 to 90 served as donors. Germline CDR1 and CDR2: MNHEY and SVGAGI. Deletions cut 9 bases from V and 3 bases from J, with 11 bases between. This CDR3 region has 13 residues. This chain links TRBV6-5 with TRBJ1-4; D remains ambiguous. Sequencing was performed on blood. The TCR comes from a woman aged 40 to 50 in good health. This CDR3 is CASMEVANEKLFF. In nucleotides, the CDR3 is TGTGCCAGTATGGAGGTTGCTAATGAAAAACTGTTTTTT.